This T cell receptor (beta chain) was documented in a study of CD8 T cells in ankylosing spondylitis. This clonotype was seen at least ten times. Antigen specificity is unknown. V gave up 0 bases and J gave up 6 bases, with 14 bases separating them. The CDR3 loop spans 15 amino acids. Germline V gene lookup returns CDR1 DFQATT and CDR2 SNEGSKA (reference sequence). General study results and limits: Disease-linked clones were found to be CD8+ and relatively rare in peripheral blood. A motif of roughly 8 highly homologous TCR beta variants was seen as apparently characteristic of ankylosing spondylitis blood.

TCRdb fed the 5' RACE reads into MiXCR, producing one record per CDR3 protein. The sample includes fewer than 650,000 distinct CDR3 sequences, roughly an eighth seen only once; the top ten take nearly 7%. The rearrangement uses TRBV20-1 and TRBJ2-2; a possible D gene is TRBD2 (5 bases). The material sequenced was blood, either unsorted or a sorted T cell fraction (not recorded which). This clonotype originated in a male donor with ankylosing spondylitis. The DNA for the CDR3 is TGCAGTGCTAGAGATCAGTTAAAGAGGGCCGGGGAGCTGTTTTTT. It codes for CSARDQLKRAGELFF.